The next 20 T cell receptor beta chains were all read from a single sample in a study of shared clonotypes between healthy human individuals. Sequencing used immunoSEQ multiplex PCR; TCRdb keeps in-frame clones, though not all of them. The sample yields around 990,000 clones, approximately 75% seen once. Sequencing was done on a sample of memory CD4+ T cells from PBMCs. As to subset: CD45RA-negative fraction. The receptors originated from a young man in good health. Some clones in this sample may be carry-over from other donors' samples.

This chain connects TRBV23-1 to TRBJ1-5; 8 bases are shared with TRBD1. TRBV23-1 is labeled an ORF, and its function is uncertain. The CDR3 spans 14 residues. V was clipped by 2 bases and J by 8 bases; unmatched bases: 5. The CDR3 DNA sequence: TGCGCCAGCAGTCAACCGGACAGGGTGAAGCCCCAGCATTTT. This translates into CASSQPDRVKPQHF.

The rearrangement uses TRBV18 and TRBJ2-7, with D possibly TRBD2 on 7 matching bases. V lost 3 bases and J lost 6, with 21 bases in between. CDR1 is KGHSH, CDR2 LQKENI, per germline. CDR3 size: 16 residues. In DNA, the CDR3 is TGTGCCAGCTCACCCCATCCTGGCGGGAGAGGGGGCGAGCAGTACTTC. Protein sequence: CASSPHPGGRGGEQYF. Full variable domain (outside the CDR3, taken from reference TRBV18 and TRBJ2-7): NAGVMQNPRHLVRRRGQEARLRCSPMKGHSHVYWYRQLPEEGLKFMVYLQKENIIDESGMPKERFSAEFPKEGPSILRIQQVVRGDSAAYFCASSPHPGGRGGEQYFGPGTRLTVT.

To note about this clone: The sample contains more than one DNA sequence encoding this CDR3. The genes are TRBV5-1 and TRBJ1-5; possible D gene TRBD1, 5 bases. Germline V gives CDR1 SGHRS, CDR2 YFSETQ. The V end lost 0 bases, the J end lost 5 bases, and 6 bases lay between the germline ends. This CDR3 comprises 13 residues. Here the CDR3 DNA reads TGCGCCAGCAGCTTGGGGGGCGATCAGCCCCAGCATTTT. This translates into CASSLGGDQPQHF.

This chain's CDR3 is CASRATGGTEAFF. The CDR3 coding sequence is TGCGCCAGCAGGGCAACAGGGGGCACTGAAGCTTTCTTT. J is TRBJ1-1 and V is TRBV4-1, with 8 nucleotides matching TRBD1. J lost 4 bases, V lost 6 bases, and 4 bases had no gene match. In germline, CDR1 is MGHRA, CDR2 YSYEKL. The CDR3 sequence is 13 residues long.

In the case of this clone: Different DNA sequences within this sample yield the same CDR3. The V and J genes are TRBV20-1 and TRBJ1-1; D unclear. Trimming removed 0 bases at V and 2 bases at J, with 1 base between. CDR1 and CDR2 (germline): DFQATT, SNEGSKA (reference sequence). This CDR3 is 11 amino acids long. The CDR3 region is CSARENTEAFF. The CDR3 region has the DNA TGCAGTGCTAGAGAAAACACTGAAGCTTTCTTT.

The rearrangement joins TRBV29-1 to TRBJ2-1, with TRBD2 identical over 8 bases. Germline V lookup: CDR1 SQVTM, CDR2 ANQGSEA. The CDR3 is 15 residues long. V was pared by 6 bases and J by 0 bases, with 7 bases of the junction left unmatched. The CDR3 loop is CSVILAESSYNEQFF. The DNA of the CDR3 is TGCAGCGTAATACTAGCGGAGAGCTCCTACAATGAGCAGTTCTTC.

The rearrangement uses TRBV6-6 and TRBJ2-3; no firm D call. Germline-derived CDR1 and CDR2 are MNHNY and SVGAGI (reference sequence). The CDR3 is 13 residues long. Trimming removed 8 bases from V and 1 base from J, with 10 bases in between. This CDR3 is CASGPSGTDTQYF. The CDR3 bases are TGTGCCAGCGGCCCTTCGGGCACAGATACGCAGTATTTT.

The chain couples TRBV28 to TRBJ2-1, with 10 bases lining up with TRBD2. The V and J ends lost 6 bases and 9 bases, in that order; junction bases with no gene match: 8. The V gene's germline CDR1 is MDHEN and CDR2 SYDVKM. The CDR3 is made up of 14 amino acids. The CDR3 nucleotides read TGTGCCAGCAGAACACTAGCGGGAAGTGCTGAGCAGTTCTTC. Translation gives CASRTLAGSAEQFF.

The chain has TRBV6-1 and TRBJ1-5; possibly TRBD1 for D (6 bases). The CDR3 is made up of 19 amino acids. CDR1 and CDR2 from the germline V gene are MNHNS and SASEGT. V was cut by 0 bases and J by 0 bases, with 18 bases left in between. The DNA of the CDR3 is TGTGCCAGCAGTGAAGCGTCGGGGGGGCTCACGAATAGCAATCAGCCCCAGCATTTT. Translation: CASSEASGGLTNSNQPQHF.

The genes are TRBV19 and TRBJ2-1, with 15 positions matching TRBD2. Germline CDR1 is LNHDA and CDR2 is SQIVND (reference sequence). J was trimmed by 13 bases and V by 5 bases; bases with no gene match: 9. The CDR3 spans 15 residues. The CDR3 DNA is TGTGCCAGTAGTCCTCGGACTAGCGGGAGGGCGGAACAGTTCTTC. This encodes CASSPRTSGRAEQFF.

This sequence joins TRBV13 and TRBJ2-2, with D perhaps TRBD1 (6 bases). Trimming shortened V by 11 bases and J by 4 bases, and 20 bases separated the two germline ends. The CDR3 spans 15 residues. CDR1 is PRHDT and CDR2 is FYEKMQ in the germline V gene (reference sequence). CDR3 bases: TGTGCCTCGACAAGGGACATGCGGGTCACCGGGGAGCTGTTTTTT. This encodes CASTRDMRVTGELFF.

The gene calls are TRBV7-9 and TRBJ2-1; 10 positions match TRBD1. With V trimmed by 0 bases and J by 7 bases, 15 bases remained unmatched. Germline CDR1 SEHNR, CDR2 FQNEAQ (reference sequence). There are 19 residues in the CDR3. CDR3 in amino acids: CASSLAAYSGTGVWNEQFF. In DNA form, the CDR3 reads TGTGCCAGCAGCTTAGCGGCATACTCCGGGACAGGGGTTTGGAATGAGCAGTTCTTC.

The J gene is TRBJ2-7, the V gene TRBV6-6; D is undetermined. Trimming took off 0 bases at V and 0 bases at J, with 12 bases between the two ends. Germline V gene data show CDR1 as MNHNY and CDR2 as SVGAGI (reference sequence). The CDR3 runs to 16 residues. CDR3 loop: CASSYSAASSSYEQYF. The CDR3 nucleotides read TGTGCCAGCAGTTACTCTGCAGCCTCCAGCTCCTACGAGCAGTACTTC.

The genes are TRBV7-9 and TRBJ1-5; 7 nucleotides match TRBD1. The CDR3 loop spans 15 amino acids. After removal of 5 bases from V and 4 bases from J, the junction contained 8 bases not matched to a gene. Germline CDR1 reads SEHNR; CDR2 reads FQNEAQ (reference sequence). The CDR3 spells CASSTGTEYNQPQHF. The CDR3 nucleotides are TGTGCCAGCAGCACCGGGACAGAGTATAATCAGCCCCAGCATTTT.

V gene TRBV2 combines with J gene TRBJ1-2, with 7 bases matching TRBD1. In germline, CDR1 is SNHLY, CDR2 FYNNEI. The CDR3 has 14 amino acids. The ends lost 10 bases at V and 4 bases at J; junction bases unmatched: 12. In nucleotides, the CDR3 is TGTGCCACGACAGGGACAGTAGCGGCCTATGGCTACACCTTC. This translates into CATTGTVAAYGYTF.

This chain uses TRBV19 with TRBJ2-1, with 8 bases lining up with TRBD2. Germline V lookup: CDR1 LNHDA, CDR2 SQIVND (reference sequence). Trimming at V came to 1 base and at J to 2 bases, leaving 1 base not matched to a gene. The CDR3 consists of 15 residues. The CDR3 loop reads CASSIGGLAYNEQFF. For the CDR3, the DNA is TGTGCCAGTAGTATAGGGGGACTAGCCTACAATGAGCAGTTCTTC.

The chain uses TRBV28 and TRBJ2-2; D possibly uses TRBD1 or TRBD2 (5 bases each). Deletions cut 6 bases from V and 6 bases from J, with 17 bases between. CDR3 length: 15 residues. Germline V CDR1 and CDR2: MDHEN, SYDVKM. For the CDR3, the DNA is TGTGCCAGCAGCCGGGACCTAGGTCGTCCCGGGGAGCTGTTTTTT. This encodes CASSRDLGRPGELFF.

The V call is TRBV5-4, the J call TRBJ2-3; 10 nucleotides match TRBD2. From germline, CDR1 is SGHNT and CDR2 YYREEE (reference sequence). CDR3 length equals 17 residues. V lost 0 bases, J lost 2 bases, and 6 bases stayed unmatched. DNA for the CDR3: TGTGCCAGCAGCTTGGGACCCGGGACTAGCGTCACAGATACGCAGTATTTT. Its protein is CASSLGPGTSVTDTQYF.

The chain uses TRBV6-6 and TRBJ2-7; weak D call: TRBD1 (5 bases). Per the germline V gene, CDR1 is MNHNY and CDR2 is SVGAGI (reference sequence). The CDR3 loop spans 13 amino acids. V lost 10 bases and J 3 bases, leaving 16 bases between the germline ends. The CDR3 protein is CAITQQEIYEQYF. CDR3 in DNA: TGTGCCATCACACAACAGGAGATCTACGAGCAGTACTTC.

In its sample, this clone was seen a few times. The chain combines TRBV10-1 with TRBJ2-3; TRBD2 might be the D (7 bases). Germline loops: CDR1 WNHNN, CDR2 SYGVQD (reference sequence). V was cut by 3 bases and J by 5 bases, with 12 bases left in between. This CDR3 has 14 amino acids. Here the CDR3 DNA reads TGCGCCAGCAGTGATCGGGGAGGGGGAGATACGCAGTATTTT. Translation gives CASSDRGGGDTQYF.